This T cell receptor (beta chain) stems from a study of T cell responses to AZD1222 COVID-19 vaccine. The ends were cut back, 0 bases at V and 0 bases at J, with 9 bases in the middle. Looked up from germline, CDR1 is SGHTA and CDR2 is FQGNSA. The CDR3 runs to 15 residues. The repertoire was sequenced with immunoSEQ multiplex PCR; TCRdb's copy has only in-frame clones and lacks some. The table records 150,000 to 200,000 clones, just over 90% of them present only once. The sample in question was peripheral blood, obtained 28 days after the second AZD1222 dose. This sequence originates from an adult who received the AZD1222 COVID-19 vaccine. The rearrangement links TRBV7-2 to TRBJ2-7, with D hard to call. The DNA for the CDR3 is TGTGCCAGCAGCTTAGCGGTGGGTAGCTCCTACGAGCAGTACTTC. Its translation is CASSLAVGSSYEQYF. Combining the CDR3 with reference TRBV7-2 and TRBJ2-7 gives the whole variable domain GAGVSQSPSNKVTEKGKDVELRCDPISGHTALYWYRQSLGQGLEFLIYFQGNSAPDKSGLPSDRFSAERTGGSVSTLTIQRTQQEDSAVYLCASSLAVGSSYEQYFGPGTRLTVT.